These 27 T cell receptor beta chains came from one sample sequenced in a study of T cells in Graves' hyperthyroidism and ophthalmopathy. TCR beta CDR3 sequences were amplified from RNA transcripts. TCR CDR3 underwent first-round RT-PCR with the HTBI primer set. TCRdb recomputed calls from the multiplex PCR reads with MiXCR, one row per CDR3 protein. The sample has about 96,000 distinct CDR3 sequences; 51% are singletons. Sequenced material: blood. Receptors originate from a woman in her forties with Graves' hyperthyroidism.

Many counts were recorded for this clonotype. This sequence joins TRBV28 and TRBJ2-5; 7 bases align to TRBD2. This CDR3 has 16 amino acids. Trimming at V came to 4 bases and at J to 4 bases, leaving 12 bases not matched to a gene. Germline CDR1 reads MDHEN; CDR2 reads SYDVKM. In DNA, the CDR3 is TGTGCCAGCAGTTCGCACAGCGGGAACGTTGGAGAGACCCAGTACTTC. Amino acids: CASSSHSGNVGETQYF.

Comment on this clonotype: Relative to the germline gene, one junction end is altered; a read error may explain this. The chain has TRBV7-2 and TRBJ2-2; D tentatively fits TRBD1 or TRBD2 (5 bases each). Germline values: CDR1 SGHTA, CDR2 FQGNSA. The CDR3 totals 17 residues. The CDR3 here is CASSLGDGRVNTGELSW. CDR3 DNA sequence: TGTGCCAGCAGTTTAGGGGACGGGCGGGTAAACACCGGGGAGCTGTCTTGG.

This clonotype was seen ten or more times. CDR3: CASSEAGLPTVTGELFF. CDR3 DNA: TGCGCCAGCAGTGAGGCGGGACTTCCCACCGTAACCGGGGAGCTGTTTTTT. V and J are TRBV10-2 and TRBJ2-2; perhaps TRBD2 as D (6 bases). CDR1 is WSHSY, CDR2 SAAADI, per germline. V lost 2 bases and J lost 5, with 18 bases in between. The CDR3 extends over 17 amino acids.

This clonotype was counted between two and nine times. The chain recombines TRBV25-1 with TRBJ2-2, with D perhaps TRBD2 (5 bases). This CDR3 comprises 12 residues. The ends were cut back, 8 bases at V and 8 bases at J, with 12 bases in the middle. Per the germline V gene, CDR1 is MGHDK and CDR2 is SYGVNS. CDR3 protein: CASFGGVGELFF. The CDR3 DNA reads TGTGCCAGCTTTGGAGGCGTTGGGGAGCTGTTTTTT.

As for this clonotype: Being one base from a much bigger clone, this may be a read error. The conserved phenylalanine or tryptophan normally closing the CDR3 is absent here, so this likely arose from a read error. V gene TRBV30 combines with J gene TRBJ1-1; D is possibly TRBD1 (6 bases). CDR1 and CDR2 from the germline V gene are GTSNPN and SVGIG (reference sequence). V gave up 5 bases and J gave up 2 bases, with 18 bases separating them. The CDR3 contains 15 residues. In DNA, the CDR3 is TGTGCCTGGGAACAGGGTGGTACCTCAAACACTGAAGCTTTCCTT. Translation gives CAWEQGGTSNTEAFL.

The CDR3 DNA is TGTGCCAGCAGCTCCGGGACAGGGTGGCTAGCGGGAGCTGAGACCCAGTACTTC. Its protein product is CASSSGTGWLAGAETQYF. V is TRBV11-2 and J is TRBJ2-5; D might be TRBD2 (10 bases). The CDR3 covers 18 residues. Deletions cut 4 bases from V and 5 bases from J, with 26 bases between. Germline lookup yields CDR1 SGHAT and CDR2 FQNNGV.

The gene calls are TRBV20-1 and TRBJ2-5, with TRBD2 as a possible D gene (6 bases). Germline lookup yields CDR1 DFQATT and CDR2 SNEGSKA (reference sequence). Trimming took 5 bases from V and 4 from J, leaving 14 bases between them. The CDR3 sequence is 13 residues long. CDR3 in amino acids: CSAPQVGGETQYF. Here the CDR3 DNA reads TGCAGTGCTCCCCAGGTGGGGGGAGAGACCCAGTACTTC.

In its sample, this clonotype was seen many times. The chain uses TRBV7-9 and TRBJ1-5, with D hard to call. CDR1 SEHNR and CDR2 FQNEAQ come from the germline V gene (reference sequence). V was shortened by 1 base and J by 7 bases, with 11 bases between the two germline ends. CDR3 length equals 14 residues. In DNA form, the CDR3 reads TGTGCCAGCAGCTTAGGTGGGGTGGGGCAGCCCCAGCATTTT. It specifies CASSLGGVGQPQHF.

With respect to this clonotype: It may be a read error: a sequence one base away is much more abundant. This chain links TRBV7-2 with TRBJ2-7; 13 nucleotides align to TRBD2. CDR3 size: 14 residues. The germline V gene encodes CDR1 SGHTA and CDR2 FQGNSA. CDR3 sequence: CAGSRWTSGSEQYF. In DNA, the CDR3 is TGTGCCGGCAGCCGTTGGACTAGCGGGAGCGAGCAGTACTTC.

In its sample, this clonotype was seen many times. Since a much larger clone is just one base distant, this may be a read error. This chain uses TRBV20-1 with TRBJ2-7; D possibly uses TRBD1 or TRBD2 (5 bases each). Trimming removed 3 bases at V and 9 bases at J, with 21 bases between. Germline V gene sequence: CDR1 DFQATT, CDR2 SNEGSKA (reference sequence). The CDR3 is 14 residues long. The CDR3 DNA sequence: TGCAGTGCTAGCCCACTCGGGACCCCGAGCGGGCAGTACTTC. Protein sequence: CSASPLGTPSGQYF.

This clonotype has a count of ten or more. J is TRBJ1-5 and V is TRBV12-3 or TRBV12-4, with D unresolved. The germline V and J ends were trimmed by 1 base and 5 bases, with 6 bases remaining between them. The CDR3 sequence is 13 residues long. The CDR3, as DNA: TGTGCCAGCAGTTTAGTATCAGATCAGCCCCAGCATTTT. This codes for CASSLVSDQPQHF.

A few counts support this clonotype. The gene calls are TRBV20-1 and TRBJ1-5, with D possibly TRBD1 on 5 matching bases. The V gene lost 5 bases and the J gene lost 4 bases, with 12 bases spanning the gap. The CDR3 contains 13 residues. Germline V gene lookup returns CDR1 DFQATT and CDR2 SNEGSKA (reference sequence). The CDR3 region is CSASGTGNQPQHF. The CDR3 region has the DNA TGCAGTGCTTCCGGGACGGGGAATCAGCCCCAGCATTTT.

The chain recombines TRBV24-1 with TRBJ2-7, with TRBD2 identical over 11 bases. Germline V gene sequence: CDR1 KGHDR, CDR2 SFDVKD. The ends lost 6 bases at V and 4 bases at J; junction bases unmatched: 1. The CDR3 runs to 13 residues. The CDR3 region has the DNA TGTGCCACCAGTACTAGCGGGAGTTACGAGCAGTACTTC. This translates into CATSTSGSYEQYF.

This clonotype was found many times. The gene calls are TRBV9 and TRBJ2-3, with D possibly matching TRBD2 (6 bases). The ends were cut back, 3 bases at V and 5 bases at J, with 13 bases in the middle. The CDR3 covers 14 residues. The germline gives CDR1 SGDLS, CDR2 YYNGEE. The chain's CDR3 is CASSGGGSGDTQYF. The CDR3 DNA reads as TGTGCCAGCAGCGGCGGTGGTAGCGGAGATACGCAGTATTTT.

This clonotype was recorded at least ten times. The J gene is TRBJ2-7, the V gene TRBV6-6; TRBD2 agrees at 11 bases. J lost 3 bases, V lost 7 bases, and 8 bases had no gene match. The CDR3 length is 15 residues. Germline lookup yields CDR1 MNHNY and CDR2 SVGAGI (reference sequence). The CDR3 loop is CASKQGLAALYEQYF. The CDR3 DNA follows: TGTGCCAGCAAACAGGGACTAGCGGCGCTCTACGAGCAGTACTTC.

The chain employs TRBV7-9 and TRBJ1-1, with TRBD1 identical over 8 bases. There are 16 residues in the CDR3. With 1 base clipped from V and 0 bases from J, the junction kept 4 bases outside the gene matches. The germline V gene encodes CDR1 SEHNR and CDR2 FQNEAQ (reference sequence). CDR3 protein: CASSLGDRWLNTEAFF. The CDR3 DNA reads TGTGCCAGCAGCTTAGGGGACAGGTGGTTGAACACTGAAGCTTTCTTT.

On this clonotype itself: As the CDR3 is not closed by the conserved phenylalanine or tryptophan, this likely results from a read error. The chain is built from TRBV20-1 and TRBJ1-5, with D unclear. Germline V gene sequence: CDR1 DFQATT, CDR2 SNEGSKA (reference sequence). The CDR3 runs to 14 residues. Between the trimmed V and J ends, which lost 0 bases and 3 bases, there was a span of 9 bases. The DNA for the CDR3 is TGCAGTGCTAGAGACACAGCTCTCAATCAGCCCCAGCATCTT. It encodes CSARDTALNQPQHL.

V is TRBV7-6 and J is TRBJ2-6; D may be TRBD2 (5 bases). Germline V gene data show CDR1 as SGHVS and CDR2 as FNYEAQ. V shed 5 bases and J shed 0 bases, with 29 bases lying between them. CDR3 size: 22 residues. CDR3: CASSPDWLGRKWAPSGANVLTF. The CDR3 bases are TGTGCCAGCAGCCCCGATTGGTTGGGGAGAAAGTGGGCCCCCTCTGGGGCCAACGTCCTGACTTTC. Complete variable domain (other parts from reference TRBV7-6 and TRBJ2-6): GAGVSQSPRYKVTKRGQDVALRCDPISGHVSLYWYRQALGQGPEFLTYFNYEAQQDKSGLPNDRFSAERPEGSISTLTIQRTEQRDSAMYRCASSPDWLGRKWAPSGANVLTFGAGSRLTVL.

V is TRBV27 and J is TRBJ2-7; D is ambiguous. The CDR3 is 13 amino acids. V lost 8 bases and J lost 2, with 13 bases in between. Germline values: CDR1 MNHEY, CDR2 SMNVEV (reference sequence). Written as DNA, the CDR3 is TGTGCCAGCGGTTGGGCGGCTCCCTACGAGCAGTACTTC. Translating it yields CASGWAAPYEQYF.

The chain joins TRBV10-3 to TRBJ1-3; D not resolved. Deletions cut 4 bases from V and 8 bases from J, with 3 bases between. This CDR3 spans 10 amino acids. From germline, CDR1 is ENHRY and CDR2 SYGVKD. The CDR3 nucleotides are TGTGCCATCAGTGGGGACACCATATATTTT. Translation gives CAISGDTIYF.

The chain couples TRBV29-1 to TRBJ2-7; tentative D call: TRBD1 (5 bases). The CDR3 is 11 residues long. Trimming shortened V by 6 bases and J by 4 bases, and 10 bases separated the two germline ends. Germline-derived CDR1 and CDR2 are SQVTM and ANQGSEA. DNA for the CDR3: TGCAGCGTGAGCACAGGTTACGAGCAGTACTTC. Protein sequence: CSVSTGYEQYF.

Many counts were recorded for this clonotype. The V gene is TRBV6-6, the J gene TRBJ1-1, with TRBD1 as a possible D gene (6 bases). The germline CDR1 and CDR2 sequences are MNHNY and SVGAGI (reference sequence). The CDR3 runs to 11 residues. Trimming took off 6 bases at V and 4 bases at J, with 6 bases between the two ends. CDR3 coding DNA: TGTGCCAGCAGACAGGGCACTGAAGCTTTCTTT. This encodes CASRQGTEAFF.

This clonotype was observed many times. The chain employs TRBV24-1 and TRBJ2-3, with D unclear. Germline values: CDR1 KGHDR, CDR2 SFDVKD. The length of the CDR3 is 14 residues. V gave up 0 bases and J gave up 4 bases, with 7 bases separating them. The CDR3 DNA follows: TGTGCCACCAGTGATTTGATACAGCCAGATACGCAGTATTTT. Its protein product is CATSDLIQPDTQYF.

This clonotype was seen many times. The chain combines TRBV12-3 or TRBV12-4 with TRBJ2-5; 12 bases match TRBD2. The CDR3 runs to 18 residues. The V segment lost 3 bases and the J segment 7 bases; nucleotides outside the gene matches: 15. CDR3 DNA: TGTGCCAGCAGTTTTCTAGCGGGAGGGCCTAGACTGTCCGCGACCCAGTACTTC. Residues: CASSFLAGGPRLSATQYF.

V gene TRBV10-3 combines with J gene TRBJ2-5; 10 bases map to TRBD1. Near its end, the DNA agrees better with TRBJ2-7, so the J call may be wrong. This CDR3 is 13 amino acids long. CDR1 and CDR2 (germline): ENHRY, SYGVKD. For the CDR3, the DNA is TGTGCCATCCGGGACAGGGGAGGCCACGAGCAGTACTTC. Translated: CAIRDRGGHEQYF.

This clonotype was seen repeatedly, ten times or more. The chain uses TRBV19 and TRBJ1-2; TRBD1 matches at 9 bases. Germline CDR1 reads LNHDA; CDR2 reads SQIVND (reference sequence). This CDR3 has 15 residues. Trimming at V came to 6 bases and at J to 4 bases, leaving 9 bases not matched to a gene. For the CDR3, the DNA is TGTGCCAGTAGGAATCTACAGGGGGCGGGCTATGGCTACACCTTC. Translation: CASRNLQGAGYGYTF.

This clonotype was picked up one time. CDR3 in DNA: TGTGCCACCAGCAGCCCCGGACTATCGGAGACCCAGTACTTC. This encodes CATSSPGLSETQYF. J is TRBJ2-5 and V is TRBV15; a weak D match, TRBD2 (6 bases). Germline V gene data show CDR1 as LNHNV and CDR2 as YYDKDF (reference sequence). V lost 3 bases and J lost 5, with 13 bases in between. This CDR3 has 14 residues.